This TCR beta chain originates from a study of graft-versus-host responses after intestinal transplantation. V was cut by 4 bases and J by 4 bases, with 11 bases left in between. The CDR3 is 13 amino acids. Germline-derived CDR1 and CDR2 are SNHLY and FYNNEI. Libraries were prepared by immunoSEQ multiplex PCR; TCRdb keeps only in-frame clonotypes and omits some of them. The data contain 15,000 to 20,000 clones, approximately 72% of them seen just once; the ten biggest clones take up around 8.2%. Intraepithelial and lamina propria lymphocytes were freed from processed graft tissue. The receptor's source is a human patient who received an intestinal transplant, so some T cells may come from the graft donor. The input for sequencing was ileum tissue, taken around 20 days after intestinal transplant. The chain joins TRBV2 to TRBJ2-7; D unresolved. This chain's CDR3 is CASSANRAYEQYF. CDR3 DNA: TGTGCCAGCAGTGCTAACAGAGCATACGAGCAGTACTTC.